Sequencing of this TCR beta chain was carried out in a study of CD8+ T cells in alopecia areata. The authors extracted RNA and reverse transcribed it into cDNA as the sequencing template. The table came from immunoSEQ multiplex PCR; TCRdb's copy has only in-frame clones and leaves some out. The table has more than 200,000 clones, 66% seen once. Documented treatment: oral pan-JAK inhibitor, 5-10 mg twice daily. Specimens obtained from alopecia areata patients comprised lesional scalp punch biopsies and peripheral blood. This CDR3 has 12 amino acids. Germline CDR1 reads SGHAT; CDR2 reads FQNNGV. V was shortened by 4 bases and J by 4 bases, with 6 bases between the two germline ends.

This receptor was taken from a human donor with alopecia areata. This chain connects TRBV11-2 to TRBJ2-3; D unclear. Sequencing used CD4+ T cells sorted from blood, obtained around week 44, from a patient treated with tofacitinib. The CDR3 nucleotides are TGTGCCAGCAGCTCCTCGGCAGATACGCAGTATTTT. This translates into CASSSSADTQYF. The entire variable domain, with the rest obtained from reference TRBV11-2 and TRBJ2-3, is as follows: EAGVAQSPRYKIIEKRQSVAFWCNPISGHATLYWYQQILGQGPKLLIQFQNNGVVDDSQLPKDRFSAERLKGVDSTLKIQPAKLEDSAVYLCASSSSADTQYFGPGTRLTVL.